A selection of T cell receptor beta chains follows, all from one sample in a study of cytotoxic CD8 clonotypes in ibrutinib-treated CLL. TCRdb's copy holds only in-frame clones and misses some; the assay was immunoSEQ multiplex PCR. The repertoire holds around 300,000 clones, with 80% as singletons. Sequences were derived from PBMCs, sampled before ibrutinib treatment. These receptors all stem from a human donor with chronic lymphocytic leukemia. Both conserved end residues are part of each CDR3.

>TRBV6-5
CASSADRDSYNEQFF
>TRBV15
CATSSGLGLVF
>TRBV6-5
CASTSGRGANGYTF
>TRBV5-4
CASSLAGTSTHEQFF
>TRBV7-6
CASSFPGGQQETQYF
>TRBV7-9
CASSARTDDTEQFF
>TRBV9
CASSVSGTELSAFF
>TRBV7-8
CASSRTSGNSGELFF
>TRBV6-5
CASSPGTGGYTF
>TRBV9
CASSVVAGDRNEQFF
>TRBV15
CATSRDGTISNEQYF
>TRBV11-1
CASSSRVGEREQFF
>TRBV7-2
CASSPGTGGYEQYF
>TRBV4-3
CASSQTGQGVSGYTF
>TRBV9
CASSLAGGNEQFF
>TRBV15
CATSRAGVENEQFF
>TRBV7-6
CASSLRDRVPTGELFF
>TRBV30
CAWRSGIGQPQHF
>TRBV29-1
CSVPGQGGNEQFF
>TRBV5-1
CASSLVGLGEQFF
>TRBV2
CATQRTEGKPTQYF
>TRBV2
CASSEFQGYHGYTF
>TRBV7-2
CASTQRAGGPYEQYF
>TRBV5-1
CASSTKGPQYLSYEQYF
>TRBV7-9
CASSSPYSSPYEQYF
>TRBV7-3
CASSLNSLDSEAFF
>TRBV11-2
CASRQGRSGELFF
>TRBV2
CASSGLEIGLNEQFF
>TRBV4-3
CASSQDKESYEQYF
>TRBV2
CASSEGRGGNQETQYF
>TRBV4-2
CASSQVPRGSTYEQYF
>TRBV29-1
CSVYRTSGSNSNEQFF